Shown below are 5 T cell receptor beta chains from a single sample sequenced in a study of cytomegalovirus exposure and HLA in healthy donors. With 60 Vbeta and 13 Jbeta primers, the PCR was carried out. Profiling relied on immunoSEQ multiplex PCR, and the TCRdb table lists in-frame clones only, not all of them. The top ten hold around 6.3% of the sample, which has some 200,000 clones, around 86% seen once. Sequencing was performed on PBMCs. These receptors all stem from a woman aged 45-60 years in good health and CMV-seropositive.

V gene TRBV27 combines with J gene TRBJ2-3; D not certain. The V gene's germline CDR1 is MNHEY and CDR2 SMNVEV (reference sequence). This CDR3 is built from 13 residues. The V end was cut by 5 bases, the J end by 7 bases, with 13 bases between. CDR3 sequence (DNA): TGTGCCAGCAGTCTTGCGAATCACTATACGCAGTATTTT. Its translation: CASSLANHYTQYF.

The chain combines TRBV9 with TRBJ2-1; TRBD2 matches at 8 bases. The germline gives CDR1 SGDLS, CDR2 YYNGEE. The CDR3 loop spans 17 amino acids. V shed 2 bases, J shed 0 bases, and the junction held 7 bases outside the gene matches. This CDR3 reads CASSVSLRGGSYNEQFF. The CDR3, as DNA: TGTGCCAGCAGCGTCTCTTTACGGGGGGGCTCCTACAATGAGCAGTTCTTC.

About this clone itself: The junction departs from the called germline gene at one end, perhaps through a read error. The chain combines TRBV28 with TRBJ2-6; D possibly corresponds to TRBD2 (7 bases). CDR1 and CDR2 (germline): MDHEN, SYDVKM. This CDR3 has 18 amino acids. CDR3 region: CASRGRGAGDSGANGLTF. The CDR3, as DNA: TGTGCCAGCAGAGGTCGGGGGGCAGGGGATTCTGGGGCCAACGGCCTGACTTTC. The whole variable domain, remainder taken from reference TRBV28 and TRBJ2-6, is DVKVTQSSRYLVKRTGEKVFLECVQDMDHENMFWYRQDPGLGLRLIYFSYDVKMKEKGDIPEGYSVSREKKERFSLILESASTNQTSMYLCASRGRGAGDSGANGLTFGAGSRLTVL.

The CDR3 region is CASSDRVRQHF. CDR3 coding DNA: TGTGCCAGCAGTGACCGCGTTCGCCAGCATTTT. The chain links TRBV2 to TRBJ1-5, with D unresolved. The CDR3 runs to 11 residues. V shed 3 bases and J shed 12 bases, with 9 bases lying between them. Germline V lookup: CDR1 SNHLY, CDR2 FYNNEI.

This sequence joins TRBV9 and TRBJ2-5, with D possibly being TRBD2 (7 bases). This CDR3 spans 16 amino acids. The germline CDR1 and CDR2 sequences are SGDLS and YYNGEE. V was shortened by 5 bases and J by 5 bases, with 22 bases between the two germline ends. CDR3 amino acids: CASSMLGGAVGETQYF. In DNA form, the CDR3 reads TGTGCCAGCAGTATGTTGGGGGGGGCCGTAGGGGAGACCCAGTACTTC.